This T cell receptor beta chain was sequenced during a study of blood T cells in healthy people across ages. This clonotype came up many times. Its antigen is not known. Next came a second PCR, run for about 7 to 12 cycles, which used a sample-barcoded 5' primer along with a J-beta primer mix. TCRdb re-called the 5' RACE reads with MiXCR, one entry per CDR3 protein. The table lists about 640,000 distinct CDR3 sequences, approximately 30% of them singletons, with 15% to 19% in the top ten. Points from the study as a whole: Changes seen in expanded clonotypes were possibly confounded by donor CMV status left unknown. Higher diversity and more naive CD4+ cells were features of long-lived donors, compared to aged donors.

This clonotype originated in an elderly woman in good health. Sequenced sample: blood.

The CDR3 DNA reads as TGTGCCAGCAGAGACAGAGGCAATCAGCCCCAGCATTTT. It yields the protein CASRDRGNQPQHF. The chain has TRBV6-2 or TRBV6-3 and TRBJ1-5; possibly TRBD1 for D (5 bases). Between the trimmed V and J ends, which lost 6 bases and 2 bases, there was a span of 8 bases. The CDR3 runs to 13 residues. CDR1 and CDR2 from the germline V gene are MNHEY and SVGEGT.